This TCR beta chain emerged from a study of T cell responses to AZD1222 COVID-19 vaccine. Overall study results and limits: Spike-specific TCR breadth and depth were elevated following two AZD1222 doses.

The table came from immunoSEQ multiplex PCR; TCRdb's copy has only in-frame clones and leaves some out. The sample includes fewer than 35,000 clones, roughly 92% seen only once; the top ten take roughly 44%. The CDR3 contains 15 residues. V was cut by 4 bases and J by 4 bases, with 15 bases left in between. Germline V gives CDR1 SGHTS, CDR2 YDEGEE. This clone was seen just once. The antigen is not known. Sequenced here: peripheral blood, sampled on day 0 of AZD1222 vaccination. The sequence derives from an adult in good health. V gene TRBV5-8 combines with J gene TRBJ1-5; no firm D call. The CDR3 nucleotides are TGTGCCAGCAGCCTTTCGCAGCTCGGTAATCAGCCCCAGCATTTT. It specifies CASSLSQLGNQPQHF.